These 10 T cell receptor beta chains were sequenced from one sample in a study of blood T cell repertoires in COVID-19 (dated by TCRdb to the early 2020s). Receptor libraries were prepared by the immunoSEQ multiplex PCR assay. In TCRdb, the immuneACCESS table is reduced to in-frame sequences with V and J assigned. These tables do not hold every clone; where another copy was compared, an unresolved V gene accounts for under half, and the others remain unexplained. This sample lists under 200,000 clones; roughly 80% were detected once. Around 5.3% of the sample lies in the top ten. Specimen: PBMCs or T cells enriched from blood (not recorded which). All receptors come from a woman in her forties with acute COVID-19.

Only one count was recorded for this clone. V gene TRBV19 combines with J gene TRBJ2-1, with a tentative D call TRBD2 (6 bases). This CDR3 spans 14 amino acids. V was clipped by 9 bases and J by 4 bases, with 16 bases between them. Germline V gene data show CDR1 as LNHDA and CDR2 as SQIVND (reference sequence). CDR3 DNA sequence: TGTGCCAGCGCCCGCAGGGCGGGATACAATGAGCAGTTCTTC. It codes for CASARRAGYNEQFF.

This chain connects TRBV27 to TRBJ1-4; 7 nucleotides align to TRBD1. V lost 5 bases to trimming and J lost 3 bases; unmatched junction nucleotides: 9. CDR1 is MNHEY and CDR2 is SMNVEV in the germline V gene (reference sequence). The CDR3 runs to 16 residues. Written as DNA, the CDR3 is TGTGCCAGCAGTCCGGGACAGCTCCTATCTAATGAAAAACTGTTTTTT. Protein sequence: CASSPGQLLSNEKLFF.

The V call is TRBV6-5, the J call TRBJ2-1; TRBD2 matches at 11 bases. V trimming: 2 bases; J trimming: 11 bases; junction bases outside the gene matches: 8. CDR1 MNHEY and CDR2 SVGAGI come from the germline V gene. This CDR3 has 15 amino acids. DNA for the CDR3: TGTGCCAGCAGTTACGATCCGACTAGCGGGATTAAGCAGTTCTTC. Its protein is CASSYDPTSGIKQFF.

The genes are TRBV10-1 and TRBJ2-3; TRBD2 aligns across 10 bases. The CDR3 sequence is 15 residues long. Germline V gene data show CDR1 as WNHNN and CDR2 as SYGVQD (reference sequence). After removal of 3 bases from V and 4 bases from J, the junction contained 4 bases not matched to a gene. The CDR3 DNA is TGCGCCAGCAGTGATCTAGCGGGAGACTCAGATACGCAGTATTTT. This gives the protein CASSDLAGDSDTQYF.

For this clone: The sample contains more than one DNA sequence encoding this CDR3. The rearrangement joins TRBV2 to TRBJ1-1, with 8 bases aligning to TRBD1. CDR1 and CDR2 (germline): SNHLY, FYNNEI. The CDR3 sequence is 14 residues long. Losses at the gene ends were 6 bases for V and 1 base for J; bases not matched to a gene: 4. CDR3 residues: CASSRQGSNTEAFF. The CDR3 nucleotides read TGTGCCAGCAGCAGACAGGGGTCGAACACTGAAGCTTTCTTT.

The CDR3 protein is CASSYLGPREGNTIYF. The CDR3 DNA sequence: TGCGCCAGCAGCTATCTGGGCCCTAGGGAGGGAAACACCATATATTTT. The V gene is TRBV5-1, the J gene TRBJ1-3; D uncertain. CDR3 length: 16 residues. The germline V and J ends were trimmed by 3 bases and 4 bases, with 17 bases remaining between them. Germline-derived CDR1 and CDR2 are SGHRS and YFSETQ.

V gene TRBV6-1 combines with J gene TRBJ2-5, with D maybe TRBD1 (5 bases). Trimming left V 4 bases short and J 1 base short, with 16 bases between. CDR1 MNHNS and CDR2 SASEGT come from the germline V gene. The CDR3 length is 16 residues. CDR3 amino acids: CASSAIGQGLQETQYF. The CDR3 DNA reads as TGTGCCAGCAGTGCGATCGGGCAGGGCCTCCAAGAGACCCAGTACTTC.

This clone was recorded once. The chain combines TRBV7-3 with TRBJ1-1, with 7 nucleotides matching TRBD1. The CDR3 is made up of 14 amino acids. The V gene's germline CDR1 is SGHTA and CDR2 FQGTGA. J lost 1 base, V lost 5 bases, and 4 bases had no gene match. DNA of the CDR3: TGTGCCAGCAGCCCAGGGGGTCCGAACACTGAAGCTTTCTTT. Translating gives CASSPGGPNTEAFF.

This clone was observed a handful of times. The CDR3, as DNA: TGCGCCAGCAGCTTTACTGGACAGGGTGCCTACAATGAGCAGTTCTTC. This translates into CASSFTGQGAYNEQFF. The V gene is TRBV5-1, the J gene TRBJ2-1; 8 nucleotides line up with TRBD1. The trim removed 2 bases at V and 2 bases at J, leaving 6 bases unmatched. CDR1 is SGHRS and CDR2 is YFSETQ in the germline V gene. CDR3 length equals 16 residues.

J is TRBJ1-4 and V is TRBV29-1, with D unresolved. The CDR3 covers 14 residues. V was shortened by 7 bases and J by 3 bases, with 15 bases between the two germline ends. Germline assignment: CDR1 SQVTM and CDR2 ANQGSEA. CDR3 region: CSARTVLSNEKLFF. Written as DNA, the CDR3 is TGCAGCGCCCGTACAGTGCTGTCTAATGAAAAACTGTTTTTT.